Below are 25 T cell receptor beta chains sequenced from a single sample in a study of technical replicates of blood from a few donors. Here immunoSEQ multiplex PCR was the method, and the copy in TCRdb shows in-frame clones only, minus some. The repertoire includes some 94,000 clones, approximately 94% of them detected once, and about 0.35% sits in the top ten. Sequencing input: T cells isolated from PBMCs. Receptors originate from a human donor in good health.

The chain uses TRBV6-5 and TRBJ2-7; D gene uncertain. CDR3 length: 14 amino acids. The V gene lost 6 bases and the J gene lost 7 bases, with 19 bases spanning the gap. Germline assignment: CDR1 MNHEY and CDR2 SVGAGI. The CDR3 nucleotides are TGTGCCAGCAGCCTTAATCCGCTACTAAATGAGCAGTACTTC. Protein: CASSLNPLLNEQYF.

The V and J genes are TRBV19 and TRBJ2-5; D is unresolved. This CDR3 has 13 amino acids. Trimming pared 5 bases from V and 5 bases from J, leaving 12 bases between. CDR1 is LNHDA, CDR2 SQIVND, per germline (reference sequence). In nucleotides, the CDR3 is TGTGCCAGTAGTCCGATACTACTTGAGACCCAGTACTTC. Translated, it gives CASSPILLETQYF.

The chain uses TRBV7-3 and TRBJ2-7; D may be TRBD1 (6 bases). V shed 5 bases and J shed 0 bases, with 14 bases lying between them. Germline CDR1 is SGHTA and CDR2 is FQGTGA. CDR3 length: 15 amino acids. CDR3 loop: CASSLQGRSSYEQYF. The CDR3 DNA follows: TGTGCCAGCAGCCTACAGGGCAGGAGCTCCTACGAGCAGTACTTC.

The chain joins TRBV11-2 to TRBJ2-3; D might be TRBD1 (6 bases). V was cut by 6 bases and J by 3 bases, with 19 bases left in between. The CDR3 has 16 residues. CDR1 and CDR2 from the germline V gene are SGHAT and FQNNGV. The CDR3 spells CASSTPEGQGTDTQYF. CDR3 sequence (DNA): TGTGCCAGCAGTACGCCAGAGGGCCAGGGGACAGATACGCAGTATTTT.

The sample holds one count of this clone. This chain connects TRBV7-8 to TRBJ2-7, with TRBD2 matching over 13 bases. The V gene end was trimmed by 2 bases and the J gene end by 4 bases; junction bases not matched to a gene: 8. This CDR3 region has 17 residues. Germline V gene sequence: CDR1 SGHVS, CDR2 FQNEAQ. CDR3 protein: CASSLPRLAGGGYEQYF. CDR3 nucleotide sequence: TGTGCCAGCAGCTTACCCCGACTAGCGGGAGGAGGATACGAGCAGTACTTC.

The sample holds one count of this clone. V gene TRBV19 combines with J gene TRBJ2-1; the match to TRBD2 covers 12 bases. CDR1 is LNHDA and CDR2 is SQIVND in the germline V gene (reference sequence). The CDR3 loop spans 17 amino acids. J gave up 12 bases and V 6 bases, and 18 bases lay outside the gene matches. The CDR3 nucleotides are TGTGCCAGTAGCCTTTCGGGTGGGCTAGCGGGAGGGACTGGGCAGTTCTTC. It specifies CASSLSGGLAGGTGQFF. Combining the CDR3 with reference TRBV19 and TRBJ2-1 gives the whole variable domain DGGITQSPKYLFRKEGQNVTLSCEQNLNHDAMYWYRQDPGQGLRLIYYSQIVNDFQKGDIAEGYSVSREKKESFPLTVTSAQKNPTAFYLCASSLSGGLAGGTGQFFGPGTRLTVL.

For the CDR3, the DNA is TGCGCCAGCCAATGGGGGGCGGGGGCCACTGAAGCTTTCTTT. It translates to CASQWGAGATEAFF. The chain combines TRBV5-1 with TRBJ1-1; possible D gene TRBD1, 6 bases. V was shortened by 7 bases and J by 4 bases, with 17 bases between the two germline ends. Germline CDR1 SGHRS, CDR2 YFSETQ. This CDR3 region has 14 residues.

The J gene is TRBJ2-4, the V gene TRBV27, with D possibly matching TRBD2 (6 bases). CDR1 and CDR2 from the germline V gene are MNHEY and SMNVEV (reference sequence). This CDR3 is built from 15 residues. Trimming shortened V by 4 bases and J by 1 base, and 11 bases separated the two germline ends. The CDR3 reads CASSSEGRAKNIQYF. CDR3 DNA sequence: TGTGCCAGCAGTTCGGAAGGGAGGGCCAAAAACATTCAGTACTTC.

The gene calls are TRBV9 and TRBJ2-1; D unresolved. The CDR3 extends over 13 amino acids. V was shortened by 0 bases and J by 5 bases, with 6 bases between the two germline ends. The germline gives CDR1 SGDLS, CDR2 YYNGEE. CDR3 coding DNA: TGTGCCAGCAGCGTAGGTACAGACAATGAGCAGTTCTTC. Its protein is CASSVGTDNEQFF.

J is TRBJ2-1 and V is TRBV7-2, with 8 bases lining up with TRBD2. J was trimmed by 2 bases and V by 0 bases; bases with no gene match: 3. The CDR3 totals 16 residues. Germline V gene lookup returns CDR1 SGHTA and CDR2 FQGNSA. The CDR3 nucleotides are TGTGCCAGCAGCTTAGCCGGGACTAGGGCCTACAATGAGCAGTTCTTC. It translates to CASSLAGTRAYNEQFF.

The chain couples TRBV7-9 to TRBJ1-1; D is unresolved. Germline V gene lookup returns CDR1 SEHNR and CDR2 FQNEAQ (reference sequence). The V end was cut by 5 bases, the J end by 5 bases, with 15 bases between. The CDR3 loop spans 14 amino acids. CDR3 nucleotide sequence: TGTGCCAGCAGCCCCGGGAGGGTGGGGACTGAAGCTTTCTTT. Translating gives CASSPGRVGTEAFF.

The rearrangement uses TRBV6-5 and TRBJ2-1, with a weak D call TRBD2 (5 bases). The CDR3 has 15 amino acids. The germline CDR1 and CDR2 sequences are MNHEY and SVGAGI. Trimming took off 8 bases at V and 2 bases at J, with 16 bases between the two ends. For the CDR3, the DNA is TGTGCCAGCGGGCCCCCGGGATGGACCTACAATGAGCAGTTCTTC. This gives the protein CASGPPGWTYNEQFF.

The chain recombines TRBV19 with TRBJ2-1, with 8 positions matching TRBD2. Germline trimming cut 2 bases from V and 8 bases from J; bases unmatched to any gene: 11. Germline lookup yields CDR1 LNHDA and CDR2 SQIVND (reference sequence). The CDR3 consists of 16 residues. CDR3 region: CASSIIRSGRGDEQFF. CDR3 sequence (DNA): TGTGCCAGTAGTATAATTCGGAGCGGGAGAGGGGATGAGCAGTTCTTC.

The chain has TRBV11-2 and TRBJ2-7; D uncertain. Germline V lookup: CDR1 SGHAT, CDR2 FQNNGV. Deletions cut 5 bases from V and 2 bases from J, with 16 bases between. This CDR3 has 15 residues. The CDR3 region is CASSSRIRIPYEQYF. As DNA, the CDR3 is TGTGCCAGCAGCAGCAGAATCAGGATCCCCTACGAGCAGTACTTC.

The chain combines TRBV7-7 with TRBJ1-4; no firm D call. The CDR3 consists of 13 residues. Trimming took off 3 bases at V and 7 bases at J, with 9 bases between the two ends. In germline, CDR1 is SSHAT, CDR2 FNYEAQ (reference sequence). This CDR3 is CASSFGVGEKLFF. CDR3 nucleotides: TGTGCCAGCAGCTTCGGGGTTGGTGAAAAACTGTTTTTT.

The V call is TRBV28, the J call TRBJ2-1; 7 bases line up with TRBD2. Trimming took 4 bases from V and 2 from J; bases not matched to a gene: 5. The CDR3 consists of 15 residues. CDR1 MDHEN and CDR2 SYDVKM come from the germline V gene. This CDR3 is CASSYLAAAYNEQFF. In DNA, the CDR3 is TGTGCCAGCAGTTACCTAGCGGCCGCCTACAATGAGCAGTTCTTC.

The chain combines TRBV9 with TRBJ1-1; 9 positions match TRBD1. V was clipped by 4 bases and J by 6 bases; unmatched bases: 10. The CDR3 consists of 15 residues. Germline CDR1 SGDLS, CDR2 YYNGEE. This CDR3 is CASSPQTGGFAEAFF. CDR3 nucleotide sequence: TGTGCCAGCAGCCCCCAGACAGGGGGGTTTGCTGAAGCTTTCTTT.

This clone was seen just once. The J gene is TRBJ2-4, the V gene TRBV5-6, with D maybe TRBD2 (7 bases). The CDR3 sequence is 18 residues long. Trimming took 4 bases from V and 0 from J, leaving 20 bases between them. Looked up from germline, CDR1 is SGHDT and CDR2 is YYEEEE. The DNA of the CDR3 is TGTGCCAGCAGCGCACTTAGGGGGGGGACCCTAGCCAAAAACATTCAGTACTTC. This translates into CASSALRGGTLAKNIQYF.

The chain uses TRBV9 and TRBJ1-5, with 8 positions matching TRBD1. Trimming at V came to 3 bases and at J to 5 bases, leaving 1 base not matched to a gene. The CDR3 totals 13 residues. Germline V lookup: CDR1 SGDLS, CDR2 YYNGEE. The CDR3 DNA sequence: TGTGCCAGCAGCGCGACAGGGGATCAGCCCCAGCATTTT. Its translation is CASSATGDQPQHF. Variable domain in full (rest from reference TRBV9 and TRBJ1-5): DSGVTQTPKHLITATGQRVTLRCSPRSGDLSVYWYQQSLDQGLQFLIQYYNGEERAKGNILERFSAQQFPDLHSELNLSSLELGDSALYFCASSATGDQPQHFGDGTRLSIL.

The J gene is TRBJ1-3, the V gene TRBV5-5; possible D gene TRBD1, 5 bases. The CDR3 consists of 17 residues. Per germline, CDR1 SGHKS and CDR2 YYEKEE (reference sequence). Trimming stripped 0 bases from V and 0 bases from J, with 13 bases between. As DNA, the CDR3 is TGTGCCAGCAGCTTGGTGGGGGGACCCGTCTCTGGAAACACCATATATTTT. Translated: CASSLVGGPVSGNTIYF.

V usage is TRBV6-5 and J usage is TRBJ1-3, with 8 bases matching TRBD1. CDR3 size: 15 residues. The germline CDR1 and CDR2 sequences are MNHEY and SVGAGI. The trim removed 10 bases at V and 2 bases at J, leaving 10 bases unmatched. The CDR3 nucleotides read TGTGCCACCACCGGGACAGGTTTAACTGGAAACACCATATATTTT. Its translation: CATTGTGLTGNTIYF.

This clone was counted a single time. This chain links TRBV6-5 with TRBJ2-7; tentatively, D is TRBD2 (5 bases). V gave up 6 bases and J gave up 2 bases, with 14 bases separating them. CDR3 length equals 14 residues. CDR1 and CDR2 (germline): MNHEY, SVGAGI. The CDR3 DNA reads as TGTGCCAGCAGAAATCCGGGAAACCCCTACGAGCAGTACTTC. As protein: CASRNPGNPYEQYF.

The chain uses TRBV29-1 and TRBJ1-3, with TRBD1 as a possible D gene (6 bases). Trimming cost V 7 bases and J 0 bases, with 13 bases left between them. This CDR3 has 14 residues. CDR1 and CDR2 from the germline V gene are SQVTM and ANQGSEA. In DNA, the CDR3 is TGCAGCGGACAGGACCAAAGCTCTGGAAACACCATATATTTT. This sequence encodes CSGQDQSSGNTIYF. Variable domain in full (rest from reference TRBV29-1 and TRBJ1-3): SAVISQKPSRDICQRGTSLTIQCQVDSQVTMMFWYRQQPGQSLTLIATANQGSEATYESGFVIDKFPISRPNLTFSTLTVSNMSPEDSSIYLCSGQDQSSGNTIYFGEGSWLTVV.

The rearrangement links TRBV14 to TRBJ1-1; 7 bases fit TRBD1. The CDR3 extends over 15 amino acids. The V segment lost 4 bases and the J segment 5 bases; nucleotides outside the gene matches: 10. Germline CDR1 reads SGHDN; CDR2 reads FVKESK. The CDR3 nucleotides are TGTGCCAGCAGCCTTATACAGGGGAAAGGGACTGAAGCTTTCTTT. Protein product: CASSLIQGKGTEAFF.

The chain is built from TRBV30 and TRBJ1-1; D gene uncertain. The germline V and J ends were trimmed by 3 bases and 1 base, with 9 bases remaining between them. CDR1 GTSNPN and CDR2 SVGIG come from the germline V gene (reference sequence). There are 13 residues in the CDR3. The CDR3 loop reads CAWRTHTNTEAFF. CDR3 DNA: TGTGCCTGGAGGACACATACGAACACTGAAGCTTTCTTT.